This T cell receptor (beta chain) was sequenced in a study of glioma-infiltrating T cells. Whole-study findings and limits: Above-expected tissue-blood divergence occurred in all gliomas, most in low-grade ones. CDR3 overlap between tissue and blood was very small.

Germline V gene data show CDR1 as MGHRA and CDR2 as YSYEKL. V was trimmed by 1 base and J by 9 bases, leaving 10 bases between them. CDR3 length: 13 residues. With regard to this clonotype: No antigen is known for it.

TCR alpha and beta CDR3 regions were amplified from RNA using iRepertoire nested multiplex PCR. One-step reverse transcription and amplification started from around 100-400 ng of tissue mRNA or PBMC total RNA. TCRdb fed the multiplex PCR reads into MiXCR, producing one record per CDR3 protein. The sample holds about 140,000 distinct CDR3 sequences; approximately 39% are singletons and the top ten take around 18%. The sample taken for sequencing was glioma tissue, nonneoplastic brain tissue, or PBMCs (not recorded which). V is TRBV4-1 and J is TRBJ2-4; D call uncertain. The TCR sequence derives from a human donor with low-grade glioma or glioblastoma, undergoing nonglioma brain surgery, or in good health (not recorded which). CDR3 bases: TGCGCCAGCAGCCAAGGGCTTGGAAGCATTCAGTACTTC. Its translation is CASSQGLGSIQYF.